Presented here are 20 T cell receptor beta chains from one specimen sequenced in a study of technical replicates of blood from a handful of donors. Using immunoSEQ multiplex PCR, the repertoire was profiled, and TCRdb retains in-frame clones only, with some absent. Of under 100,000 clones detected, 90% to 95% appear once; the ten largest clones hold almost 0.35%. The sample consisted of T cells isolated from PBMCs. These receptors all come from a human donor in good health.

The chain uses TRBV6-1 and TRBJ1-1; D unresolved. Germline CDR1 is MNHNS and CDR2 is SASEGT. CDR3 length equals 11 residues. Trimming took 6 bases from V and 7 from J, leaving 9 bases between them. The CDR3 nucleotides read TGTGCCAGCAGGAAACCAGGTGAAGCTTTCTTT. Translating it yields CASRKPGEAFF.

The rearrangement joins TRBV19 to TRBJ1-5, with 7 bases aligning to TRBD1. Trimming at V came to 5 bases and at J to 7 bases, leaving 11 bases not matched to a gene. The CDR3 spans 15 residues. The V gene's germline CDR1 is LNHDA and CDR2 SQIVND (reference sequence). This chain's CDR3 is CASSFGTDGRQPQHF. The DNA for the CDR3 is TGTGCCAGTAGTTTCGGGACAGATGGGCGACAGCCCCAGCATTTT.

The rearrangement joins TRBV30 to TRBJ2-7; D perhaps matches TRBD1 (6 bases). Trimming cost V 0 bases and J 3 bases, with 15 bases left between them. Per germline, CDR1 GTSNPN and CDR2 SVGIG (reference sequence). The CDR3 has 15 residues. In DNA form, the CDR3 reads TGTGCCTGGAGTGTAATGGGGGAAGGGGGCTACGAGCAGTACTTC. Amino acids: CAWSVMGEGGYEQYF. Using reference TRBV30 and TRBJ2-7 for the parts outside the CDR3, the full variable domain is SQTIHQWPATLVQPVGSPLSLECTVEGTSNPNLYWYRQAAGRGLQLLFYSVGIGQISSEVPQNLSASRPQDRQFILSSKKLLLSDSGFYLCAWSVMGEGGYEQYFGPGTRLTVT.

The CDR3 reads CSVAFSNYGYTF. The CDR3 DNA reads TGCAGCGTTGCATTTTCTAACTATGGCTACACCTTC. The rearrangement uses TRBV29-1 and TRBJ1-2; D is unclear. V lost 4 bases and J 0 bases, leaving 6 bases between the germline ends. The CDR3 extends over 12 amino acids. The germline CDR1 and CDR2 sequences are SQVTM and ANQGSEA.

The J gene is TRBJ1-5, the V gene TRBV19; weak D call: TRBD1 (6 bases). Germline V gives CDR1 LNHDA, CDR2 SQIVND (reference sequence). CDR3 size: 14 residues. The V end was cut by 7 bases, the J end by 1 base, with 11 bases between. CDR3 amino acids: CASTPGQSNQPQHF. The CDR3 bases are TGTGCCAGTACCCCGGGACAAAGCAATCAGCCCCAGCATTTT.

This chain connects TRBV5-6 to TRBJ2-3; weak D call: TRBD1 (5 bases). This CDR3 is built from 14 residues. Germline assignment: CDR1 SGHDT and CDR2 YYEEEE. V was trimmed by 0 bases and J by 2 bases, leaving 7 bases between them. The CDR3 protein is CASSLAGPTDTQYF. In DNA, the CDR3 is TGTGCCAGCAGCTTGGCAGGGCCCACAGATACGCAGTATTTT.

The chain is built from TRBV6-5 and TRBJ2-1; D is possibly TRBD2 (6 bases). The CDR3 totals 13 residues. Germline V gene sequence: CDR1 MNHEY, CDR2 SVGAGI. The germline V and J ends were trimmed by 4 bases and 3 bases, with 7 bases remaining between them. The CDR3 DNA reads TGTGCCAGCAGTTTGGGACTCTACAATGAGCAGTTCTTC. Encoded protein: CASSLGLYNEQFF.

V gene TRBV28 combines with J gene TRBJ2-7; D might be TRBD2 (6 bases). The V and J ends lost 3 bases and 3 bases respectively, with 15 bases between them. Germline CDR1 is MDHEN and CDR2 is SYDVKM. The length of the CDR3 is 15 residues. In nucleotides, the CDR3 is TGTGCCAGCAGTTTCCGGGGGATTGGCGGCTACGAGCAGTACTTC. It yields the protein CASSFRGIGGYEQYF.

V is TRBV5-6 and J is TRBJ2-1; 13 bases align to TRBD2. V lost 5 bases, J lost 0 bases, and 5 bases stayed unmatched. The CDR3 sequence is 17 residues long. Germline V CDR1 and CDR2: SGHDT, YYEEEE. The DNA of the CDR3 is TGTGCCAGCAGGGGGACTAGCGGGACTTACTCCTACAATGAGCAGTTCTTC. It codes for CASRGTSGTYSYNEQFF.

V gene TRBV2 combines with J gene TRBJ1-2; TRBD1 agrees at 7 bases. There are 14 residues in the CDR3. Losses at the gene ends were 5 bases for V and 6 bases for J; bases not matched to a gene: 9. CDR1 is SNHLY and CDR2 is FYNNEI in the germline V gene. CDR3 DNA sequence: TGTGCCAGCAGTTACTCCAGGGGGGTCGATGGCTACACCTTC. Protein: CASSYSRGVDGYTF.

The chain joins TRBV5-4 to TRBJ1-2; 8 bases are a match to TRBD1. Losses at the gene ends were 5 bases for V and 6 bases for J; bases not matched to a gene: 9. Germline V gene lookup returns CDR1 SGHNT and CDR2 YYREEE (reference sequence). The CDR3 runs 14 residues. CDR3 residues: CASSRSGQVNGYTF. The CDR3 region has the DNA TGTGCCAGCAGTCGTTCGGGACAGGTGAATGGCTACACCTTC.

V is TRBV18 and J is TRBJ2-3, with D possibly being TRBD2 (6 bases). V was clipped by 2 bases and J by 5 bases, with 17 bases between them. Germline V gene lookup returns CDR1 KGHSH and CDR2 LQKENI. This CDR3 has 16 residues. CDR3 sequence reads: CASSPGDGSRQDTQYF. The CDR3 DNA reads TGTGCCAGCTCACCAGGTGACGGGAGTAGACAAGATACGCAGTATTTT.

The chain couples TRBV6-5 to TRBJ1-1, with 7 bases identical to TRBD1. The CDR3 totals 15 residues. CDR1 MNHEY and CDR2 SVGAGI come from the germline V gene. V lost 0 bases to trimming and J lost 1 base; unmatched junction nucleotides: 2. In DNA form, the CDR3 reads TGTGCCAGCAGTTACTCTTACAGGGGGAACACTGAAGCTTTCTTT. This sequence encodes CASSYSYRGNTEAFF.

This clone was recorded a few times. V and J are TRBV5-5 and TRBJ2-7; D is ambiguous. This CDR3 comprises 13 residues. Germline assignment: CDR1 SGHKS and CDR2 YYEKEE (reference sequence). Trimming removed 0 bases from V and 3 bases from J, with 7 bases in between. In DNA, the CDR3 is TGTGCCAGCAGCTTGGAGCCTCACTACGAGCAGTACTTC. As protein: CASSLEPHYEQYF.

CDR3 loop: CASSLGLAVHNEQFF. CDR3 nucleotides: TGTGCCAGCAGTTTAGGGCTAGCGGTCCACAATGAGCAGTTCTTC. V and J are TRBV27 and TRBJ2-1; 7 nucleotides line up with TRBD2. This CDR3 comprises 15 residues. Germline lookup yields CDR1 MNHEY and CDR2 SMNVEV (reference sequence). V lost 2 bases and J lost 5; bases outside the gene matches: 6.

The chain employs TRBV2 and TRBJ1-3; 7 bases align to TRBD1. The germline V gene has CDR1 SNHLY and CDR2 FYNNEI. The J segment lost 4 bases and the V segment lost 9 bases, leaving 9 bases of the junction unmatched. The CDR3 consists of 14 residues. CDR3 residues: CARQLGTDGNTIYF. The CDR3 nucleotides read TGTGCCAGACAGCTCGGGACAGACGGAAACACCATATATTTT.

The V and J genes are TRBV7-9 and TRBJ1-2; no definite D call. The germline V and J ends were trimmed by 1 base and 8 bases, with 8 bases remaining between them. CDR1 is SEHNR and CDR2 is FQNEAQ in the germline V gene (reference sequence). The CDR3 is made up of 12 amino acids. This CDR3 is CASSLDREGYTF. CDR3 nucleotides: TGTGCCAGCAGCTTAGACCGGGAGGGCTACACCTTC.

The chain is built from TRBV18 and TRBJ2-1; 8 nucleotides match TRBD1. V was pared by 3 bases and J by 2 bases, with 3 bases of the junction left unmatched. CDR3 size: 15 residues. Germline CDR1 and CDR2: KGHSH and LQKENI. The CDR3 nucleotides are TGTGCCAGCTCACCCCCGGGACAGGCCTACAATGAGCAGTTCTTC. This gives the protein CASSPPGQAYNEQFF.

DNA for the CDR3: TGTGCCACCAAACCCCTCCAGGGCTACTTCTCTGGGGCCAACGTCCTGACTTTC. Amino acid sequence: CATKPLQGYFSGANVLTF. V is TRBV27 and J is TRBJ2-6; perhaps TRBD1 as D (5 bases). The CDR3 is made up of 18 amino acids. Germline CDR1 is MNHEY and CDR2 is SMNVEV (reference sequence). Trimming took 10 bases from V and 0 from J, leaving 22 bases between them.

CDR3 region: CASSLEHRSYEQYF. The DNA for the CDR3 is TGCGCCAGCAGCTTGGAGCACCGCTCCTACGAGCAGTACTTC. This chain joins TRBV5-1 and TRBJ2-7; no definite D call. The V end lost 0 bases, the J end lost 0 bases, and 7 bases lay between the germline ends. This CDR3 comprises 14 residues. Germline V lookup: CDR1 SGHRS, CDR2 YFSETQ.